This T cell receptor beta chain originates from a study of CD8 T cells in Susac syndrome. Study-level background: When their blood was taken, the Susac syndrome patients had either not yet had any therapy, were taking corticosteroids, or were taking intravenous immunoglobulin alone. Study-level results: The authors acknowledged that their TCR sequencing and HLA analysis involved a relatively small number of individuals. Expansion of Susac CD8+ clones peaked in TEMRA cells and in active patients. The number of Susac-specific public clones found was approximately 15 in total CD8+ repertoires and several in CD8+ TEMRA repertoires.

As concerns this clonotype: The antigen is not known.

A quantity of roughly 0.5 to 1 ug RNA underwent reverse transcription using random hexamers. In TCRdb, the immunoSEQ multiplex PCR reads were re-called with MiXCR into one record per CDR3 protein. The sample comprises 70,000 to 95,000 distinct CDR3 sequences, over 85% of which are singletons, and approximately 1% rests with the top ten. V lost 5 bases and J lost 9; bases outside the gene matches: 12. Germline CDR1 and CDR2: DFQATT and SNEGSKA (reference sequence). The CDR3 covers 14 residues. The clonotype was recovered from a human donor with Susac syndrome. The sample consisted of CD8+ T cells from PBMCs. The chain carries TRBV20-1 and TRBJ1-1, with 10 bases matching TRBD1. The CDR3 loop is CSAGRRDRGLKAFF. As DNA, the CDR3 is TGCAGTGCTGGTCGCCGGGACAGGGGCCTAAAAGCTTTCTTT.